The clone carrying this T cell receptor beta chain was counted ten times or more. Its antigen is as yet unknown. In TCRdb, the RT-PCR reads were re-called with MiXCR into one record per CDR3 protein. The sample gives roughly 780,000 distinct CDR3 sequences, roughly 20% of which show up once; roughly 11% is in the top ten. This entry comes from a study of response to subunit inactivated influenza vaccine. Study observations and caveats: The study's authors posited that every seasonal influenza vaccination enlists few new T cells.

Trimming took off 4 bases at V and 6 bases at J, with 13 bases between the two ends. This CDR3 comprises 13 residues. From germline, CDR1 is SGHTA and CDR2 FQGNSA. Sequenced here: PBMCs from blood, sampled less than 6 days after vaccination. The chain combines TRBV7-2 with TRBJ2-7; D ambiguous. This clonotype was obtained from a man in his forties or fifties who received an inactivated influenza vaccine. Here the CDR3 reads CASSSYPATEQYF. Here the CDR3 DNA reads TGTGCCAGCAGCTCCTACCCCGCTACCGAGCAGTACTTC.